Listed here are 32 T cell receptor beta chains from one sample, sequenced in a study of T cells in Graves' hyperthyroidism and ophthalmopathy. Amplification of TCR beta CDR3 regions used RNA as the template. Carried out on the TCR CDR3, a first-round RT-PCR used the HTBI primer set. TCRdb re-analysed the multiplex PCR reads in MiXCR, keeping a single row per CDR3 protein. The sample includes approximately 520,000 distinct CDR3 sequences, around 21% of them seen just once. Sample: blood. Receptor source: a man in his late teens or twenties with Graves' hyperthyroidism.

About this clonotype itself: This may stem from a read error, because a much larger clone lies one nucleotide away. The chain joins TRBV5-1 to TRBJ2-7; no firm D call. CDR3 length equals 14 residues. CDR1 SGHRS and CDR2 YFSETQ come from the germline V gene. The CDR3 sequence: CACSLAGPLYEQYF. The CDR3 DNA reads TGCGCCTGCAGCTTGGCCGGACCGCTCTACGAGCAGTACTTC.

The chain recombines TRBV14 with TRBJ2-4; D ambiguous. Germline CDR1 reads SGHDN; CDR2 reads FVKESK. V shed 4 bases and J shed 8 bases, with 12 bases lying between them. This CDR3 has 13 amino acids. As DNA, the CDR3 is TGTGCCAGCAGCCCCATCCGGGCAGACATTCAGTACTTC. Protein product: CASSPIRADIQYF.

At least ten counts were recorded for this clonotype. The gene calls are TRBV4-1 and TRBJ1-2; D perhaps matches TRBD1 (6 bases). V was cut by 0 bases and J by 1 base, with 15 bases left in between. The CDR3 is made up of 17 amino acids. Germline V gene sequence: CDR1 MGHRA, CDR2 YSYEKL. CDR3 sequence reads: CASSQDQSGALNYGYTF. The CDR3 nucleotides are TGCGCCAGCAGCCAAGATCAATCAGGGGCCCTTAACTATGGCTACACCTTC.

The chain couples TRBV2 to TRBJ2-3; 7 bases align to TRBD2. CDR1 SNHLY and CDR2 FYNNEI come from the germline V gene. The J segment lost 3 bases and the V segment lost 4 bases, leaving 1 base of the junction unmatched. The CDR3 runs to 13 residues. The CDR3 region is CASSGGGTDTQYF. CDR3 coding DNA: TGTGCCAGCAGTGGGGGGGGTACAGATACGCAGTATTTT.

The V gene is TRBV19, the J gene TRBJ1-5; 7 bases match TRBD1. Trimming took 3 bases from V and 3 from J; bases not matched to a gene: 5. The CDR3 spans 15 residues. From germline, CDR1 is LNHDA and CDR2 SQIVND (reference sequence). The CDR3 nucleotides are TGTGCCAGTAGTATCGGGACAGTTCTCAATCAGCCCCAGCATTTT. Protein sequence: CASSIGTVLNQPQHF.

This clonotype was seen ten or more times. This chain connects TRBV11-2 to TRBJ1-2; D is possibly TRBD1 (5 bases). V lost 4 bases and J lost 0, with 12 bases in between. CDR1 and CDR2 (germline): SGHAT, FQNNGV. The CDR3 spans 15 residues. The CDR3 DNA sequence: TGTGCCAGCAGCTCGTACAGGCGACCTAACTATGGCTACACCTTC. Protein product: CASSSYRRPNYGYTF.

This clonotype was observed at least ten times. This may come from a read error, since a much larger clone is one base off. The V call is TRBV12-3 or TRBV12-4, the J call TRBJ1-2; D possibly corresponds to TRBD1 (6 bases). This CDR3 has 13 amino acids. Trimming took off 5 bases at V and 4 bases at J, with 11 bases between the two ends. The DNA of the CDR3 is TGTGCCAGCAGTGTACAGGGAGGCTATGGCTACACCTTC. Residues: CASSVQGGYGYTF.

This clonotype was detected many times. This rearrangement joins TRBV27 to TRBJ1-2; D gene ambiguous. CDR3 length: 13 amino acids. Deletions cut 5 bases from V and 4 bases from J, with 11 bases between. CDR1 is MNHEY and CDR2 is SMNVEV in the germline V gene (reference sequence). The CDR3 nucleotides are TGTGCCAGCAGTCTCGGGGTCTCCTATGGCTACACCTTC. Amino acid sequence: CASSLGVSYGYTF.

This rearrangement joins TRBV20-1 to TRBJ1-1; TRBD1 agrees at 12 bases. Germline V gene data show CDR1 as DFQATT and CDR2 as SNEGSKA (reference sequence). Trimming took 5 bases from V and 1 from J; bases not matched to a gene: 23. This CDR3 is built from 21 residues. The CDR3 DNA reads TGCAGTGCTCCGAAATCACTCCTTTTGGGACAGGGGGCTTTTCGGAACACTGAAGCTTTCTTT. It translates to CSAPKSLLLGQGAFRNTEAFF.

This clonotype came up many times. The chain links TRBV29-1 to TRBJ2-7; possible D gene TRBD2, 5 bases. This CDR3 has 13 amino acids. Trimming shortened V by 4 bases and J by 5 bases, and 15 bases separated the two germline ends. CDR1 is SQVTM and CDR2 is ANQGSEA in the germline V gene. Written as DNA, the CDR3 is TGCAGCGTTGCGGAGTTACCGGGGAACGAGCAGTACTTC. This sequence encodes CSVAELPGNEQYF.

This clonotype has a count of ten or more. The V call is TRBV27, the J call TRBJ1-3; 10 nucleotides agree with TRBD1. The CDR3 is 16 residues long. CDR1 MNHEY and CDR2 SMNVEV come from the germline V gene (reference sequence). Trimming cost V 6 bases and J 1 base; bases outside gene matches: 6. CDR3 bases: TGTGCCAGCAGGACAGGGGGCGCCGAGTCTGGAAACACCATATATTTT. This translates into CASRTGGAESGNTIYF.

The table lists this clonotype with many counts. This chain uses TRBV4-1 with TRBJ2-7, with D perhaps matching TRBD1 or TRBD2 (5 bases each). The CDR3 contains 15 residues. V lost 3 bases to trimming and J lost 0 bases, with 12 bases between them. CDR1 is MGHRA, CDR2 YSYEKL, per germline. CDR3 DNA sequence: TGCGCCAGCAGCCAGGGGGACGGTAGCTCCTACGAGCAGTACTTC. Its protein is CASSQGDGSSYEQYF.

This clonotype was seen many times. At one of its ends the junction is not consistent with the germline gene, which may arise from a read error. Here the CDR3 DNA reads TGTGCCAGCAGCTTAGGACAGGGGCGTTACGAGCAGTACTTC. This translates into CASSLGQGRYEQYF. V gene TRBV5-1 combines with J gene TRBJ2-7; the match to TRBD1 covers 9 bases. The germline V gene has CDR1 SGHRS and CDR2 YFSETQ. The CDR3 length is 14 residues.

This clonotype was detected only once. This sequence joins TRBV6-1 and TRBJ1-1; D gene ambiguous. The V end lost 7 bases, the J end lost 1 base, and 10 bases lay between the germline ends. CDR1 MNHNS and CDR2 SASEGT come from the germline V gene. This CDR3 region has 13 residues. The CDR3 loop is CASTTDENTEAFF. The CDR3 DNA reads TGTGCCAGCACTACCGACGAGAACACTGAAGCTTTCTTT.

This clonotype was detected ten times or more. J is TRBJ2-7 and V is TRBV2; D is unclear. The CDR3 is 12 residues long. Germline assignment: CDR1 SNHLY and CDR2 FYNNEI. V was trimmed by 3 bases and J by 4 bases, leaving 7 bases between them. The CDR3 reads CASSEQKYEQYF. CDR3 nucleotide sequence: TGTGCCAGCAGTGAGCAAAAGTACGAGCAGTACTTC.

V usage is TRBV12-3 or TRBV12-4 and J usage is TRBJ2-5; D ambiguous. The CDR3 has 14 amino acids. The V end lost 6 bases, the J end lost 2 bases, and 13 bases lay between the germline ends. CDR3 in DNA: TGTGCCAGCAGCAAATGGGTTCAACAAGAGACCCAGTACTTC. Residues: CASSKWVQQETQYF.

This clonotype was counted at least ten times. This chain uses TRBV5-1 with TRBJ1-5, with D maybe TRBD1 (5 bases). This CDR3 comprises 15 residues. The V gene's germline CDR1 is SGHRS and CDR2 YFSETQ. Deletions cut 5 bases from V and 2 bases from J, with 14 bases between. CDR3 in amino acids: CASSPAGGGNQPQHF. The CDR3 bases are TGCGCCAGCAGTCCAGCCGGGGGGGGCAATCAGCCCCAGCATTTT.

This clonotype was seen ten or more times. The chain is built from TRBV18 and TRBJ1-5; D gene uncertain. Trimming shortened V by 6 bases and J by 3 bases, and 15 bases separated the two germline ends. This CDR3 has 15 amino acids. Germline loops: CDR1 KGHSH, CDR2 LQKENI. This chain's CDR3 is CASSRRESNNQPQHF. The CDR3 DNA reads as TGTGCCAGCTCTCGCCGGGAGTCAAACAATCAGCCCCAGCATTTT.

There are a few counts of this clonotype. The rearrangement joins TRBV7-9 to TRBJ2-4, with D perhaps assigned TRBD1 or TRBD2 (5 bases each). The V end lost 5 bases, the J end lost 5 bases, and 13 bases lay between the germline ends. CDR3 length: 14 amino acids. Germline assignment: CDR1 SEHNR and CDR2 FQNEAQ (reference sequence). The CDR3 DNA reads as TGTGCCAGCAGCCTATGGGACGGACAAAACATTCAGTACTTC. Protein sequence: CASSLWDGQNIQYF.

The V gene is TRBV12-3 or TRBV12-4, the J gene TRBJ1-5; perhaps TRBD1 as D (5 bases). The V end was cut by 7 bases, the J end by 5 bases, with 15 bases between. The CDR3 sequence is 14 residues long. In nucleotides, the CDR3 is TGTGCCAGCACTCGGGGTTGGGGGGATCAGCCCCAGCATTTT. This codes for CASTRGWGDQPQHF.

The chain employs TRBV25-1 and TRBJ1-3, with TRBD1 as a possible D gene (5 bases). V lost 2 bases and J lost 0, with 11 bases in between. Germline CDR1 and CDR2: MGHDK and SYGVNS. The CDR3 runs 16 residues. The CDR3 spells CASSEEKGVSGNTIYF. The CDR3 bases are TGTGCCAGCAGTGAAGAAAAAGGGGTCTCTGGAAACACCATATATTTT.

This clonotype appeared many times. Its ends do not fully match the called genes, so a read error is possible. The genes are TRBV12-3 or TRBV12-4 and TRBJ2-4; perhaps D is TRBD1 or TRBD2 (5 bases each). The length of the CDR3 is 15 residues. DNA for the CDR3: TGTGCCAGCAGTTTAGAGGCGACAGCCCGGGGCATTAAGTACTTC. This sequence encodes CASSLEATARGIKYF.

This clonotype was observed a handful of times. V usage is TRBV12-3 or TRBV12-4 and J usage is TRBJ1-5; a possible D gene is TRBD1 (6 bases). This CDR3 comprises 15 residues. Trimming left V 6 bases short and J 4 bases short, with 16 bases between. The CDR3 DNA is TGTGCCAGCAGCCTTCGGAGGACAGATAATCAGCCCCAGCATTTT. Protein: CASSLRRTDNQPQHF.

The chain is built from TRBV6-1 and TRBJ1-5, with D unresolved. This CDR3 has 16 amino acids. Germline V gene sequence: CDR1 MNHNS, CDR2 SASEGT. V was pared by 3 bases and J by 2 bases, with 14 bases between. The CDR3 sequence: CASSEKERHRNQPQHF. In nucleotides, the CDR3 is TGTGCCAGCAGTGAGAAAGAGAGACACCGCAATCAGCCCCAGCATTTT.

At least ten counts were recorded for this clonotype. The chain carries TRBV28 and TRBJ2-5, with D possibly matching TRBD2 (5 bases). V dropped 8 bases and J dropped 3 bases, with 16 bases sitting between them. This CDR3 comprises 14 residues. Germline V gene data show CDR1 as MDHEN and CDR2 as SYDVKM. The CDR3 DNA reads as TGTGCCAGCCATCGAGCAGGAGGAGAAGAGACCCAGTACTTC. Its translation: CASHRAGGEETQYF.

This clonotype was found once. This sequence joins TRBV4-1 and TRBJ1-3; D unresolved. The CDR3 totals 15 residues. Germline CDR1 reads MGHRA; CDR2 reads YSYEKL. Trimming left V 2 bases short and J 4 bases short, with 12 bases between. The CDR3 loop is CASSQPRNRGNTIYF. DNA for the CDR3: TGCGCCAGCAGCCAACCTAGGAACAGAGGAAACACCATATATTTT.

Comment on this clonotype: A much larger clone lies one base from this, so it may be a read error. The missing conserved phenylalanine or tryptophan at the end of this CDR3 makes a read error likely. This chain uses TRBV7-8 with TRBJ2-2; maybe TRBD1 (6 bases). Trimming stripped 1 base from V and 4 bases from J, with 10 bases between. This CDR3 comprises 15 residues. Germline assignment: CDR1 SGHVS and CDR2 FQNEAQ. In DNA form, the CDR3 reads TGTGCCAGCAGCTTAGAAGTAGGGGGCACCGGGGAGCTGTTTTTG. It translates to CASSLEVGGTGELFL.

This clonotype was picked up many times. CDR3 residues: CASSERGAKDHGYTF. CDR3 nucleotide sequence: TGTGCCAGCAGTGAAAGGGGGGCGAAAGATCATGGCTACACCTTC. The chain links TRBV6-1 to TRBJ1-2; weak D call: TRBD1 (6 bases). The germline CDR1 and CDR2 sequences are MNHNS and SASEGT. V lost 2 bases, J lost 6 bases, and 16 bases lay in between. This CDR3 contains 15 residues.

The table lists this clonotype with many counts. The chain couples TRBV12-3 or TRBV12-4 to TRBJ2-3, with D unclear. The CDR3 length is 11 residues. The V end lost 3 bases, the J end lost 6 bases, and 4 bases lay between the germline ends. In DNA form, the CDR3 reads TGTGCCAGCAGTTTCCTGGATACGCAGTATTTT. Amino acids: CASSFLDTQYF.

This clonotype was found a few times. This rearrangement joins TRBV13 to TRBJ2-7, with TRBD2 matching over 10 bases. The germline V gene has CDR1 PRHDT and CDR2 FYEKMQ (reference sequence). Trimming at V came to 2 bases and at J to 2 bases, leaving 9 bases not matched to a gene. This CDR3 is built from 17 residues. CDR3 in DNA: TGTGCCAGCAGCTTAATGGCTGGGAGCGGGGGGGCCTACGAGCAGTACTTC. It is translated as CASSLMAGSGGAYEQYF. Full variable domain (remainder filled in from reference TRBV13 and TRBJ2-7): AAGVIQSPRHLIKEKRETATLKCYPIPRHDTVYWYQQGPGQDPQFLISFYEKMQSDKGSIPDRFSAQQFSDYHSELNMSSLELGDSALYFCASSLMAGSGGAYEQYFGPGTRLTVT.

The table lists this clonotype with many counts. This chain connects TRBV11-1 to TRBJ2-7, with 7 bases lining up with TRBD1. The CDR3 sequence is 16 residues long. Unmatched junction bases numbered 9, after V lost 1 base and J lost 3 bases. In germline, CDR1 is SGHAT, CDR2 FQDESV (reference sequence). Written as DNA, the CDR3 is TGTGCCAGCAGCTTAGTGCGACAGGGACCCAACTACGAGCAGTACTTC. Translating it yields CASSLVRQGPNYEQYF.

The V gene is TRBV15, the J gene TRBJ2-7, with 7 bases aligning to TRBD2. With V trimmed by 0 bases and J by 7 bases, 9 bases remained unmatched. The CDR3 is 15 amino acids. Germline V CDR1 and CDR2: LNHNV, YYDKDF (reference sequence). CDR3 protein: CATSRELLRGGEQYF. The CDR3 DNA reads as TGTGCCACCAGCAGAGAACTGCTGAGGGGAGGGGAGCAGTACTTC.